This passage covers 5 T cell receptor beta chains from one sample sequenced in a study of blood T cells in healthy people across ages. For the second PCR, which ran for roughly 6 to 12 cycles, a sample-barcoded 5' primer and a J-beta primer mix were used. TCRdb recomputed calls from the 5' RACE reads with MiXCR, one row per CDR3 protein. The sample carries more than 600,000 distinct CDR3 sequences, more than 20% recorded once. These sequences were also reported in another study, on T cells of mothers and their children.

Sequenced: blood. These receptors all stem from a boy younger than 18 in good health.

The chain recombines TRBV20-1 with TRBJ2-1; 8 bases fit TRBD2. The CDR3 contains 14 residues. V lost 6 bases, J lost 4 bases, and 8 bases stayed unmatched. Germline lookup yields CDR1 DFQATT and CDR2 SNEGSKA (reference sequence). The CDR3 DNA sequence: TGCAGTGCCGACGGGCGGGAGGCGTACAATGAGCAGTTCTTC. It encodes CSADGREAYNEQFF.

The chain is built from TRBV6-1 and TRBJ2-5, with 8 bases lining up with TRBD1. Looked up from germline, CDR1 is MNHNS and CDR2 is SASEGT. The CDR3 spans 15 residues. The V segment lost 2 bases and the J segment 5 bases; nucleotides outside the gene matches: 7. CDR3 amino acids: CASSESPWDRETQYF. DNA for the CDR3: TGTGCCAGCAGTGAATCCCCTTGGGACAGGGAGACCCAGTACTTC.

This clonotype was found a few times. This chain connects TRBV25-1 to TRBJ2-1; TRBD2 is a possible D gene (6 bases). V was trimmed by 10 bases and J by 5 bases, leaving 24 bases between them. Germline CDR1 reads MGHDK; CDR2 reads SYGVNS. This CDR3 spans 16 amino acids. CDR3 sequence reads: CAIDAGGPVKNNEQFF. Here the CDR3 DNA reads TGTGCCATCGACGCCGGAGGGCCTGTTAAGAACAATGAGCAGTTCTTC.

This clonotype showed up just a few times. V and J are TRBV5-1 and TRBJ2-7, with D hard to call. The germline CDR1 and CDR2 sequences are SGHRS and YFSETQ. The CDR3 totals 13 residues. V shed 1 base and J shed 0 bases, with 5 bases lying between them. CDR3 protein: CASSLKASYEQYF. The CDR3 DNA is TGCGCCAGCAGCTTGAAGGCCTCCTACGAGCAGTACTTC.

In DNA form, the CDR3 reads TGTGCCAGCAGTACAGCAGCCGGGCAGCAAGAGACCCAGTACTTC. It specifies CASSTAAGQQETQYF. The V gene is TRBV28, the J gene TRBJ2-5; D is undetermined. Between the trimmed V and J ends, which lost 5 bases and 2 bases, there was a span of 15 bases. The CDR3 is 15 residues long. The germline gives CDR1 MDHEN, CDR2 SYDVKM.